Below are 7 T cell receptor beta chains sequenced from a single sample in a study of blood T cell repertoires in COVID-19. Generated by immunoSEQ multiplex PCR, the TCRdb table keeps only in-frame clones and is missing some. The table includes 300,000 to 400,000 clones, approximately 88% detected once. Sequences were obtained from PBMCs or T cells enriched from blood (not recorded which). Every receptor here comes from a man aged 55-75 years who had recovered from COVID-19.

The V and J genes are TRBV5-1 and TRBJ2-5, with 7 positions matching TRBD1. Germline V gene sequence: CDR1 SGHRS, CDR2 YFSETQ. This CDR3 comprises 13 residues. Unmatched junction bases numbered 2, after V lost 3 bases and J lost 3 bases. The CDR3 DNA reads TGCGCCAGCAGCTACGGGACAGAAGAGACCCAGTACTTC. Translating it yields CASSYGTEETQYF.

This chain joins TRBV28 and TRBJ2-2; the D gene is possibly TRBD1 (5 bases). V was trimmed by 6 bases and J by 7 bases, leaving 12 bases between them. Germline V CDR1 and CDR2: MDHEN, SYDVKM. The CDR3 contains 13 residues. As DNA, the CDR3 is TGTGCCAGCAGCAGCAGGGTGTTCGGGGAGCTGTTTTTT. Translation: CASSSRVFGELFF. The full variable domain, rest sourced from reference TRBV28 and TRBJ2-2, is DVKVTQSSRYLVKRTGEKVFLECVQDMDHENMFWYRQDPGLGLRLIYFSYDVKMKEKGDIPEGYSVSREKKERFSLILESASTNQTSMYLCASSSRVFGELFFGEGSRLTVL.

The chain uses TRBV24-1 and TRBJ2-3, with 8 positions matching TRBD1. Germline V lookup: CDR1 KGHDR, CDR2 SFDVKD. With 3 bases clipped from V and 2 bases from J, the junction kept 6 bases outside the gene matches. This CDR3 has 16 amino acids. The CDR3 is CATSDPGQGFTDTQYF. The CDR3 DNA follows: TGTGCCACCAGTGATCCTGGACAGGGTTTCACAGATACGCAGTATTTT.

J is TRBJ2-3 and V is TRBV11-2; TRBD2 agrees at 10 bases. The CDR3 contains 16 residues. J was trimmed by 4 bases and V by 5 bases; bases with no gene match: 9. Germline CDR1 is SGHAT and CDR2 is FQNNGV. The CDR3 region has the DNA TGTGCCAGCAGCCCTCAGCGGGGGGGAGGGCCAGATACGCAGTATTTT. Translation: CASSPQRGGGPDTQYF.

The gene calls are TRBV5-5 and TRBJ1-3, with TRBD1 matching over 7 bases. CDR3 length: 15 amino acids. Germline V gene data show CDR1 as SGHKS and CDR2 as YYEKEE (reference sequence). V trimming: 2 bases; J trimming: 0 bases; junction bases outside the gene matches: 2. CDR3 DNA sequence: TGTGCCAGCAGCTTTCAGGGGGGCTCTGGAAACACCATATATTTT. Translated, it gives CASSFQGGSGNTIYF.

The CDR3 nucleotides are TGTGCCAGCACTAACACCGGGGAGCTGTTTTTT. As protein: CASTNTGELFF. This chain links TRBV12-3 or TRBV12-4 with TRBJ2-2; the D is unclear. The CDR3 sequence is 11 residues long. V dropped 7 bases and J dropped 2 bases, with 2 bases sitting between them.

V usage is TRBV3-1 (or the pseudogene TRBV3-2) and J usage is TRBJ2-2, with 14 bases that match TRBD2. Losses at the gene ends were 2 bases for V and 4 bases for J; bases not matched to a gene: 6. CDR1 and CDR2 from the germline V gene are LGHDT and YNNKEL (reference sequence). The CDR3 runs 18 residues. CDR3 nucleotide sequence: TGTGCCAGCAGCCAAACAGGACTAGCGGGAGGTTCCACCGGGGAGCTGTTTTTT. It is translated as CASSQTGLAGGSTGELFF.